The present entry profiles one T cell receptor (beta chain) with its context. Antigen unknown. These data are taken from a study of CD8 T cells in Susac syndrome. General study findings and limits: That the number of individuals in its TCR sequencing and HLA analysis was relatively small was acknowledged by the study.

Germline-derived CDR1 and CDR2 are LNHNV and YYDKDF (reference sequence). The length of the CDR3 is 16 residues. With 2 bases removed from V and 2 bases from J, the gap between germline ends came to 15 bases. CD8+ and CD4+ T cells from blood underwent TCR beta sequencing, which was carried out in a high-throughput format. Reverse transcription of roughly 0.5 to 1 ug RNA was carried out with random hexamers. The method of amplification for TCR beta CDR3 was immunoSEQ multiplex PCR, covering 54 Vbeta and 13 Jbeta. TCRdb used MiXCR to reprocess the immunoSEQ multiplex PCR reads, holding one entry per CDR3 protein. The sample records just over 150,000 distinct CDR3 sequences, 95% to 96% being singletons.

The TCR was taken from a human donor with multiple sclerosis. Sample: CD8+ T cells from PBMCs. The gene calls are TRBV15 and TRBJ1-2, with D uncertain. CDR3 in amino acids: CATSRNRVGTNYGYTF. The CDR3 DNA sequence: TGTGCCACCAGCAGAAATCGTGTTGGTACGAACTATGGCTACACCTTC.